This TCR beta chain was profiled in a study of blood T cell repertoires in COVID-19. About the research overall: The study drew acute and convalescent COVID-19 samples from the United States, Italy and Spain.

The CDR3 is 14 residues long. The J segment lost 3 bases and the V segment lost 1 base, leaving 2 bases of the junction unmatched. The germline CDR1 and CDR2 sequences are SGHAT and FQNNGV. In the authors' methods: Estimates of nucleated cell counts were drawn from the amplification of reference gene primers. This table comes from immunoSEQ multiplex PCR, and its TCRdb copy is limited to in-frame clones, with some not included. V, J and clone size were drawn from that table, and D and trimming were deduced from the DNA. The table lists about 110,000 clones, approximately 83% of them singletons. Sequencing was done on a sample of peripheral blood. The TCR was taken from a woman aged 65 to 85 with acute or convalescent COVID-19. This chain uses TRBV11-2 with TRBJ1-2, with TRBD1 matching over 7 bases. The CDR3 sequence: CASSLGGGYYGYTF. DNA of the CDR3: TGTGCCAGCAGCTTAGGAGGGGGCTACTATGGCTACACCTTC.